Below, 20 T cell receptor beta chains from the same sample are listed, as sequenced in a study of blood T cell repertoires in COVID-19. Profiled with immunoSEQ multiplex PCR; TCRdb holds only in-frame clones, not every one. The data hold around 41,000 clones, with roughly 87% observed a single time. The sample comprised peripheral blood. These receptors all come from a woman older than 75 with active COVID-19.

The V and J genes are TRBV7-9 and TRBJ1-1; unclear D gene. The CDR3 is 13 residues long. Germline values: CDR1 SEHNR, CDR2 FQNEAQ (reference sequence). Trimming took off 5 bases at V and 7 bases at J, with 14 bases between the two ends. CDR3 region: CASSPLGSIEAFF. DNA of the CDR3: TGTGCCAGCAGCCCCCTCGGGTCCATTGAAGCTTTCTTT.

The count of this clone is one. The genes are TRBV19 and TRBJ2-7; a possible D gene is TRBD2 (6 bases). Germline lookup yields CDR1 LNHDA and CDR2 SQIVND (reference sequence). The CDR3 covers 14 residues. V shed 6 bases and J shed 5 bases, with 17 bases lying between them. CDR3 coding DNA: TGTGCCAGTAGCTCGCTTGGGGAGGTGGACGAGCAGTACTTC. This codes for CASSSLGEVDEQYF.

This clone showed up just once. The CDR3 is CASSSPTGEETQYF. CDR3 DNA sequence: TGTGCCAGCAGCTCACCGACAGGGGAGGAGACCCAGTACTTC. This chain links TRBV5-4 with TRBJ2-5; 8 nucleotides agree with TRBD1. The J segment lost 5 bases and the V segment lost 3 bases, leaving 6 bases of the junction unmatched. Germline assignment: CDR1 SGHNT and CDR2 YYREEE (reference sequence). The CDR3 runs to 14 residues.

CDR3 nucleotide sequence: TGTGCCAGCAGTTTGGACAGGAATTCACCCCTCCACTTT. Protein sequence: CASSLDRNSPLHF. This rearrangement joins TRBV28 to TRBJ1-6; 7 bases are shared with TRBD1. Trimming cost V 3 bases and J 7 bases; bases outside gene matches: 0. Per germline, CDR1 MDHEN and CDR2 SYDVKM. This CDR3 has 13 amino acids.

The CDR3, as DNA: TGTGCCAGCAGCGGGCGGGGTGGTCCTAGGGCGTCCTATAATTCACCCCTCCACTTT. This codes for CASSGRGGPRASYNSPLHF. The rearrangement links TRBV5-6 to TRBJ1-6; D is uncertain. CDR1 SGHDT and CDR2 YYEEEE come from the germline V gene. The CDR3 totals 19 residues. Trimming removed 4 bases from V and 1 base from J, with 21 bases in between.

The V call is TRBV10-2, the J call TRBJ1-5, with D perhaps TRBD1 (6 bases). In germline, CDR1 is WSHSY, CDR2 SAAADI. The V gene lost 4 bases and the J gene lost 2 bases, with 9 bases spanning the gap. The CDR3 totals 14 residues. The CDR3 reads CASSGSGGNQPQHF. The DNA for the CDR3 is TGCGCCAGCAGTGGCTCAGGGGGCAATCAGCCCCAGCATTTT.

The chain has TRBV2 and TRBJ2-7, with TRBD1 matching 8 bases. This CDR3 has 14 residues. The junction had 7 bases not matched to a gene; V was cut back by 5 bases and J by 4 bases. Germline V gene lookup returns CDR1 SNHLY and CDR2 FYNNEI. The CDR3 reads CASSPDRVGYEQYF. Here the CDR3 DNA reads TGTGCCAGCAGTCCGGACAGGGTTGGGTACGAGCAGTACTTC.

CDR3 amino acids: CSVGTGNQETQYF. CDR3 coding DNA: TGCAGCGTGGGAACAGGGAACCAAGAGACCCAGTACTTC. The chain joins TRBV29-1 to TRBJ2-5; possible D gene TRBD1, 6 bases. With 6 bases removed from V and 0 bases from J, the gap between germline ends came to 11 bases. Germline V gene sequence: CDR1 SQVTM, CDR2 ANQGSEA. The CDR3 totals 13 residues.

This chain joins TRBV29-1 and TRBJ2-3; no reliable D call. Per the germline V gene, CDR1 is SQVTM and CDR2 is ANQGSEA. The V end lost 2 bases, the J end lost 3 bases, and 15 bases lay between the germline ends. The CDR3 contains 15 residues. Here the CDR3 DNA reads TGCAGCGTTGAATCCGCGCTAGGCCGGACAGATACGCAGTATTTT. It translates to CSVESALGRTDTQYF.

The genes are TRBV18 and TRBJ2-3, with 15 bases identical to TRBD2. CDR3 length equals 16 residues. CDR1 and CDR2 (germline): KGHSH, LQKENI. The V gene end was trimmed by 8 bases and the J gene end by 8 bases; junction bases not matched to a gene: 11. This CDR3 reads CASTRTSGGATGTQYF. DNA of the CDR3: TGTGCCAGCACCAGGACTAGCGGGGGGGCCACGGGTACGCAGTATTTT.

In DNA form, the CDR3 reads TGTGCCAGCAGGGGGCTGGGTGTTAGCTATGGCTACACCTTC. It translates to CASRGLGVSYGYTF. This chain links TRBV6-6 with TRBJ1-2, with D possibly matching TRBD1 (5 bases). The CDR3 runs to 14 residues. V was shortened by 6 bases and J by 4 bases, with 15 bases between the two germline ends. CDR1 and CDR2 (germline): MNHNY, SVGAGI (reference sequence).

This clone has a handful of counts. CDR3 loop: CASSLTFSGGVADTQYF. In nucleotides, the CDR3 is TGTGCCAGCAGTTTAACCTTTAGCGGGGGGGTCGCAGATACGCAGTATTTT. The chain joins TRBV28 to TRBJ2-3; 11 bases map to TRBD2. V shed 2 bases, J shed 4 bases, and the junction held 8 bases outside the gene matches. The CDR3 spans 17 residues. Germline V gene sequence: CDR1 MDHEN, CDR2 SYDVKM.

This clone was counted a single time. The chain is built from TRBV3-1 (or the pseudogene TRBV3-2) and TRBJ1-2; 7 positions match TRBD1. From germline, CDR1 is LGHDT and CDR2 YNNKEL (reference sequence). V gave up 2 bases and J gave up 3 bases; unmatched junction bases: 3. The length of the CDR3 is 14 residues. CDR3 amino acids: CASSQHRGDYGYTF. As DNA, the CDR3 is TGTGCCAGCAGCCAACACAGGGGCGACTATGGCTACACCTTC.

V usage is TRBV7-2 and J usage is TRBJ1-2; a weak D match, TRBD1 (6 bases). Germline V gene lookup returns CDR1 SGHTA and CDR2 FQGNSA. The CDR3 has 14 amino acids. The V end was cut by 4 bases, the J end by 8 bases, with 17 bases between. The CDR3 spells CASSSPFRGWGYTF. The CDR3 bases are TGTGCCAGCAGCTCCCCGTTCAGGGGTTGGGGCTACACCTTC.

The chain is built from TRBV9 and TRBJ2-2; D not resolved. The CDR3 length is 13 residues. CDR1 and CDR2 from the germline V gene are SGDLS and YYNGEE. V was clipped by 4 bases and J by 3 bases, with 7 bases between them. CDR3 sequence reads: CASSPRYTGELFF. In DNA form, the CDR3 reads TGTGCCAGCAGCCCGCGTTACACCGGGGAGCTGTTTTTT.

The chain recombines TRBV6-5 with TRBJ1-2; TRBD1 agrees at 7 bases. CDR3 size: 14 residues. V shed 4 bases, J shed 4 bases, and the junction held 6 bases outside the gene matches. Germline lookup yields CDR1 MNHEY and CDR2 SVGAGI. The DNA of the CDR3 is TGTGCCAGCAGTTCAACAGGGGTGGGCTATGGCTACACCTTC. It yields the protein CASSSTGVGYGYTF.

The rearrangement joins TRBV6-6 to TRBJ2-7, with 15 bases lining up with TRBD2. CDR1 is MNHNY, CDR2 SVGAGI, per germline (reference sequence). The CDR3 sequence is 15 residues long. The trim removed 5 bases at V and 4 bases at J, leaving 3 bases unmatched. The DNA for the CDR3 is TGTGCCAGCAGTAAGGGACTAGCGGGGGGATACGAGCAGTACTTC. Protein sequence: CASSKGLAGGYEQYF.

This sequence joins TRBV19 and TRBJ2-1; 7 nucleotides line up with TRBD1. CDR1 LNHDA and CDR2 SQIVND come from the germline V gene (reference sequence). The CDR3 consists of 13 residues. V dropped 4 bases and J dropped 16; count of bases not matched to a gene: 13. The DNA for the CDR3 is TGTGCCAGTAGTACGACAACAGGGGTAGGCGGCTTCTTC. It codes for CASSTTTGVGGFF.

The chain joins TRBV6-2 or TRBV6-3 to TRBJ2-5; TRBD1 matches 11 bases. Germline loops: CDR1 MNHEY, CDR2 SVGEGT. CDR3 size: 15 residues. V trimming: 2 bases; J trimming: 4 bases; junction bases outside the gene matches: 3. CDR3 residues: CASSYGTGGVETQYF. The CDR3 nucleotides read TGTGCCAGCAGTTACGGGACAGGGGGTGTAGAGACCCAGTACTTC.

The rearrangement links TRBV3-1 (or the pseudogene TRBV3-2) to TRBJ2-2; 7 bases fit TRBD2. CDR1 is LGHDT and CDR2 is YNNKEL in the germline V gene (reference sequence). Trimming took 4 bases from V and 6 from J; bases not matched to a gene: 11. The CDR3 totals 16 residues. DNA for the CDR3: TGTGCCAGCAGCCCGCCAAGCGGGGTGGGCCCCGGGGAGCTGTTTTTT. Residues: CASSPPSGVGPGELFF.